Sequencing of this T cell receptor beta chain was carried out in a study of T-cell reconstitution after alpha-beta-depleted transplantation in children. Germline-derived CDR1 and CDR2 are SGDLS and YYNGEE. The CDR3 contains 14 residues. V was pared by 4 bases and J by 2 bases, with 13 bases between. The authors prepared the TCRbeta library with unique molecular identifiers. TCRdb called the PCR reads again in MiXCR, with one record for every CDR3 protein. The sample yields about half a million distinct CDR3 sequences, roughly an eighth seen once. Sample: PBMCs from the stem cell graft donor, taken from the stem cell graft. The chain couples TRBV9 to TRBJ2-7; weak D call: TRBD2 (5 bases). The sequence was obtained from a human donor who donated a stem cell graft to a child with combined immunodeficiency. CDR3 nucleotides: TGTGCCAGCAGCTATGGGCCAGCGGCCTACGAGCAGTACTTC. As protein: CASSYGPAAYEQYF.